This TCR beta chain originates from a study of response to subunit inactivated influenza vaccine. TCRdb called the RT-PCR reads again in MiXCR, with one record for every CDR3 protein. Counted here are more than 600,000 distinct CDR3 sequences, approximately 18% occurring once; the ten biggest clones make up about 11%. Trimming pared 5 bases from V and 8 bases from J, leaving 15 bases between. CDR1 and CDR2 (germline): MNHEY, SVGEGT. This CDR3 is 14 amino acids long. Notes on this clonotype: Its cognate antigen is unknown.

General study findings and limits: A suggestion made by the authors is that each seasonal influenza vaccination recruits few new T cells.

The origin of this receptor is a man aged 45 to 65 who received an inactivated influenza vaccine. This chain connects TRBV6-2 or TRBV6-3 to TRBJ2-2; D is uncertain. The sequenced sample was PBMCs from blood, obtained less than 6 days after vaccination. CDR3 protein: CASSTQKFMGELFF. As DNA, the CDR3 is TGTGCCAGCAGTACCCAGAAATTCATGGGGGAGCTGTTTTTT.